The rows below give T cell receptor beta chains drawn from one sample of a study of cytomegalovirus exposure and HLA in healthy donors. Produced via immunoSEQ multiplex PCR; TCRdb's table is partial and in-frame only. The sample contains fewer than 250,000 clones, roughly 79% of which appear only once. The sequenced sample was PBMCs. These receptors all come from a woman aged 18-29 years in good health and CMV-seronegative. The CDR3 runs from the conserved cysteine through the conserved F or W. D genes are given only for firm matches. Clone size is given for some rows only: seen once, a few or many times, or a class if the clone is expanded.

v_gene	d_gene	j_gene	abundance	CDR3aa	CDR3nt
TRBV5-6	-	TRBJ1-5	-	CASSDGDNQPQHF	TGTGCCAGCAGCGACGGGGACAATCAGCCCCAGCATTTT
TRBV19	-	TRBJ1-2	-	CASTLPGRDYGYTF	TGTGCCAGTACACTACCTGGCAGGGACTATGGCTACACCTTC
TRBV6-5	-	TRBJ1-5	-	CASRSQATVNQPQHF	TGTGCCAGCAGATCTCAGGCAACCGTCAATCAGCCCCAGCATTTT
TRBV5-4	TRBD1	TRBJ2-1	once	CASSLARDSSYNEQFF	TGTGCCAGCAGCTTGGCCCGGGACAGCTCCTACAATGAGCAGTTCTTC
TRBV14	-	TRBJ1-2	-	CASSSRLDGYTF	TGTGCCAGCAGCTCTCGGTTGGATGGCTACACCTTC
TRBV27	TRBD1	TRBJ1-1	-	CASSSGQGARRAFF	TGTGCCAGCAGCTCGGGACAGGGGGCTAGAAGAGCTTTCTTT
TRBV27	TRBD1	TRBJ1-5	-	CASSPDRANQPQHF	TGTGCCAGCAGTCCAGACAGGGCCAATCAGCCCCAGCATTTT
TRBV7-9	TRBD2	TRBJ2-7	-	CASSLFNGGAAEEQYF	TGTGCCAGCAGCTTATTTAACGGGGGGGCCGCGGAAGAGCAGTACTTC
TRBV27	-	TRBJ1-1	-	CASRRGTEAFF	TGTGCCAGCAGACGGGGAACTGAAGCTTTCTTT
TRBV5-8	-	TRBJ1-5	once	CASSMGTNSNQPQHF	TGTGCCAGCAGCATGGGGACAAATAGCAATCAGCCCCAGCATTTT
TRBV28	-	TRBJ2-7	-	CASSLGTNEQYF	TGTGCCAGCAGTCTCGGGACAAACGAGCAGTACTTC
TRBV25-1	TRBD1	TRBJ2-2	-	CASSDLDRATGELFF	TGTGCCAGCAGTGACCTGGACAGGGCCACCGGGGAGCTGTTTTTT
TRBV7-9	TRBD2	TRBJ2-5	-	CASSPGLAGETQYF	TGTGCCAGCAGCCCGGGACTAGCGGGAGAGACCCAGTACTTC
TRBV18	-	TRBJ1-3	-	CASSLNLARTQTGNTIYF	TGTGCCAGCTCCCTCAACCTGGCCCGGACTCAGACTGGAAACACCATATATTTT
TRBV7-2	TRBD2	TRBJ2-7	-	CASSFRTSGGYEQYF	TGTGCCAGCAGCTTCAGGACTAGCGGGGGTTACGAGCAGTACTTC
TRBV25-1	-	TRBJ2-2	-	CASSERVGTGELFF	TGTGCCAGCAGTGAGCGGGTCGGCACCGGGGAGCTGTTTTTT
TRBV7-9	-	TRBJ2-5	-	CASSLALLETQYF	TGTGCCAGCAGCTTAGCGCTACTTGAGACCCAGTACTTC
TRBV27	TRBD1	TRBJ1-1	-	CASSLGQGNTEAFF	TGTGCCAGCAGCTTGGGACAGGGGAATACTGAAGCTTTCTTT
TRBV2	TRBD2	TRBJ2-5	-	CASRPGLALETQYF	TGTGCCAGCAGACCGGGACTAGCTTTGGAGACCCAGTACTTC
TRBV7-2	TRBD1	TRBJ2-7	-	CASSSQIIDRGLRRQYF	TGTGCCAGCAGCTCCCAAATCATCGACAGGGGCCTACGAAGGCAGTACTTC
TRBV27	TRBD1	TRBJ2-1	few	CASRPGQVYNEQFF	TGTGCCAGCAGGCCGGGACAGGTATACAATGAGCAGTTCTTC
TRBV7-9	-	TRBJ1-1	-	CASSSHLGQLNTEAFF	TGTGCCAGCAGCTCCCATCTTGGGCAGCTGAACACTGAAGCTTTCTTT
TRBV5-6	TRBD1	TRBJ1-2	-	CASSLRRDSPSNYGYTF	TGTGCCAGCAGCTTGCGCCGGGACAGTCCTTCTAACTATGGCTACACCTTC
TRBV7-7	TRBD2	TRBJ2-5	-	CASSLGLAGQETQYF	TGTGCTAGCAGCTTAGGACTAGCGGGCCAAGAGACCCAGTACTTC
TRBV2	TRBD1	TRBJ1-5	-	CASSSSGGAGQPQHF	TGTGCCAGCAGTTCATCAGGGGGCGCAGGGCAGCCCCAGCATTTT
TRBV6-1	-	TRBJ1-5	-	CASMRWNQPQHF	TGTGCCAGCATGCGCTGGAATCAGCCCCAGCATTTT
TRBV19	-	TRBJ2-2	-	CASSIGDTGELFF	TGTGCCAGTAGTATAGGAGACACCGGGGAGCTGTTTTTT
TRBV11-2	TRBD1	TRBJ1-1	-	CASSLDRGNTEAFF	TGTGCCAGCAGCTTGGACAGGGGGAACACTGAAGCTTTCTTT
TRBV18	TRBD1	TRBJ2-7	-	CASSPPWGQPPYEQYF	TGTGCCAGCTCACCCCCTTGGGGACAGCCACCCTACGAGCAGTACTTC
TRBV7-7	-	TRBJ1-1	-	CASSLGQNTEAFF	TGTGCCAGCAGCTTAGGACAGAACACTGAAGCTTTCTTT
TRBV6-1	-	TRBJ2-2	few	CASSELGRGVTGELFF	TGTGCCAGCAGTGAATTGGGCAGGGGAGTAACTGGGGAGCTGTTTTTT
TRBV2	-	TRBJ2-1	-	CASTRDNEQFF	TGTGCCAGCACCAGGGACAATGAGCAGTTCTTC
TRBV6-1	TRBD1	TRBJ2-3	-	CASNQREGGSDTQYF	TGTGCCAGCAACCAAAGGGAAGGGGGCTCGGATACGCAGTATTTT
TRBV5-6	-	TRBJ1-6	-	CASSLWGAGSPLHF	TGTGCCAGCAGCTTGTGGGGTGCGGGCTCACCCCTCCACTTT
TRBV30	TRBD2	TRBJ2-1	-	CAWSVASGDNEQFF	TGTGCCTGGAGTGTAGCTAGCGGGGACAATGAGCAGTTCTTC
TRBV10-3	-	TRBJ1-1	-	CAISERQDETEAFF	TGTGCCATCAGTGAGAGACAGGACGAGACTGAAGCTTTCTTT
TRBV13	TRBD2	TRBJ2-3	-	CASSLGLVTDTQYF	TGTGCCAGCAGCCTAGGACTAGTCACAGATACGCAGTATTTT
TRBV5-1	-	TRBJ1-1	-	CASSGSSGRTEAFF	TGCGCCAGCAGCGGATCCTCAGGGCGGACTGAAGCTTTCTTT
TRBV9	TRBD2	TRBJ2-1	once	CASSVVGGSNEQFF	TGTGCCAGCAGCGTAGTCGGGGGGAGCAATGAGCAGTTCTTC
TRBV9	-	TRBJ2-1	-	CASSVGSTSYNEQFF	TGTGCCAGCAGCGTAGGGAGTACATCGTACAATGAGCAGTTCTTC
TRBV29-1	-	TRBJ2-6	-	CSVEWQHSGANVLTF	TGCAGCGTTGAATGGCAACACTCTGGGGCCAACGTCCTGACTTTC
TRBV4-2	-	TRBJ2-1	-	CASSPGYEQFF	TGTGCCAGCAGCCCCGGGTATGAGCAGTTCTTC
TRBV6-6	-	TRBJ2-1	-	CASSLDILNEQFF	TGTGCCAGCAGTTTAGACATCCTCAATGAGCAGTTCTTC
TRBV25-1	TRBD2	TRBJ2-7	-	CASSHIGLADTYEQYF	TGTGCCAGCAGTCACATTGGGCTAGCGGATACCTACGAGCAGTACTTC
TRBV10-2	-	TRBJ1-1	-	CASSELRQAANTEAFF	TGCGCCAGCAGTGAGCTACGACAGGCCGCGAACACTGAAGCTTTCTTT
TRBV2	-	TRBJ2-7	-	CASRVVGGIAYEQYF	TGTGCCAGCAGGGTAGTGGGCGGGATTGCCTACGAGCAGTACTTC
TRBV18	TRBD1	TRBJ2-7	few	CASSPLPGQGSYEQYF	TGTGCCAGCTCACCTTTACCGGGACAGGGCTCCTACGAGCAGTACTTC
TRBV11-2	TRBD1	TRBJ2-5	-	CASSLGFADRGRETQYF	TGTGCCAGCAGCTTAGGGTTTGCGGACAGGGGGCGAGAGACCCAGTACTTC
TRBV7-3	-	TRBJ1-1	-	CASTSAGTEAFF	TGTGCCAGCACCTCGGCGGGAACTGAAGCTTTCTTT
TRBV4-1	TRBD2	TRBJ2-3	once	CASSRVLAGGPTDTQYF	TGCGCCAGCAGCCGTGTACTAGCGGGGGGGCCCACAGATACGCAGTATTTT
TRBV9	-	TRBJ2-2	once	CASSVVGRSTGELFF	TGTGCCAGCAGCGTAGTCGGGAGAAGCACCGGGGAGCTGTTTTTT
TRBV30	-	TRBJ2-3	-	CAWTGVRDTQYF	TGTGCCTGGACAGGGGTACGGGATACGCAGTATTTT
TRBV29-1	-	TRBJ2-5	few	CSVERGETQYF	TGCAGCGTTGAAAGGGGGGAGACCCAGTACTTC
TRBV11-2	TRBD2	TRBJ2-1	-	CASSLGTSGGHEQFF	TGTGCCAGCAGCCTCGGGACTAGCGGGGGCCATGAGCAGTTCTTC
TRBV7-9	-	TRBJ1-6	-	CASSLTNTPLHF	TGTGCCAGCAGCTTAACAAATACCCCCCTCCACTTT
TRBV28	-	TRBJ2-6	-	CASIPGGPGANVLTF	TGTGCCAGCATTCCCGGAGGGCCTGGGGCCAACGTCCTGACTTTC
TRBV9	TRBD2	TRBJ2-7	-	CASSKGTSGYEQYF	TGTGCCAGCAGCAAAGGGACTAGCGGTTACGAGCAGTACTTC
TRBV30	-	TRBJ1-6	-	CARKGTENSPLHF	TGTGCCCGAAAAGGTACAGAAAATTCACCCCTCCACTTT
TRBV13	-	TRBJ2-7	-	CASSSWDKNYEQYF	TGTGCCAGCAGCTCCTGGGACAAGAACTACGAGCAGTACTTC